Below, 4 T cell receptor beta chains from the same sample are listed, as sequenced in a study of T cells in tumors after PD-1 blockade. The repertoire was sequenced with immunoSEQ multiplex PCR; TCRdb's copy has only in-frame clones and lacks some. This table holds about 33,000 clones, about three quarters found once. The starting material was PBMCs, obtained before anti-PD-1 treatment. Receptors were obtained from a human donor with basal cell carcinoma.

This clone was found a few times. V and J are TRBV7-8 and TRBJ2-3; no reliable D call. The germline V gene encodes CDR1 SGHVS and CDR2 FQNEAQ. V lost 5 bases to trimming and J lost 2 bases, with 14 bases between them. The CDR3 is 15 amino acids. CDR3: CASSKHDISTDTQYF. The DNA for the CDR3 is TGTGCCAGCAGCAAACACGATATATCCACAGATACGCAGTATTTT.

The chain recombines TRBV7-2 with TRBJ2-5; TRBD2 aligns across 8 bases. This CDR3 is 16 amino acids long. J lost 5 bases, V lost 4 bases, and 12 bases had no gene match. Germline lookup yields CDR1 SGHTA and CDR2 FQGNSA. The CDR3, as DNA: TGTGCCAGCAGCTCGGGCCCGCCCGGGAGGGGCGAGACCCAGTACTTC. Amino acids: CASSSGPPGRGETQYF.

This clone was observed a handful of times. The gene calls are TRBV6-2 or TRBV6-3 and TRBJ2-7, with D tentatively TRBD2 (6 bases). The CDR3 extends over 15 amino acids. The germline gives CDR1 MNHEY, CDR2 SVGEGT. The germline V and J ends were trimmed by 2 bases and 4 bases, with 15 bases remaining between them. CDR3 sequence reads: CASSYVRETHYEQYF. For the CDR3, the DNA is TGTGCCAGCAGTTACGTACGGGAGACGCATTACGAGCAGTACTTC.

V is TRBV4-2 and J is TRBJ1-5; no clear D. The germline V and J ends were trimmed by 1 base and 0 bases, with 22 bases remaining between them. CDR1 is LGHNA, CDR2 YNFKEQ, per germline. The CDR3 length is 20 residues. This chain's CDR3 is CASSQGVTGPELYSNQPQHF. The DNA of the CDR3 is TGTGCCAGCAGCCAAGGGGTAACTGGGCCCGAGTTATATAGCAATCAGCCCCAGCATTTT.